These 15 T cell receptor beta chains were sequenced from one sample in a study of blood T cell repertoires in COVID-19. This table comes from immunoSEQ multiplex PCR, and its TCRdb copy is limited to in-frame clones, with some not included. The repertoire holds about 29,000 clones, with 70% to 90% as singletons. The sequencing input was peripheral blood. The receptors were sampled from a human donor in a cohort sampled during active COVID-19.

The CDR3 sequence is CASRRQAGGTGELFF. Written as DNA, the CDR3 is TGTGCCAGCAGAAGGCAGGCCGGTGGTACCGGGGAGCTGTTTTTT. The chain combines TRBV27 with TRBJ2-2, with no clear D. This CDR3 spans 15 amino acids. Trimming left V 6 bases short and J 5 bases short, with 16 bases between. The germline V gene has CDR1 MNHEY and CDR2 SMNVEV (reference sequence).

The chain carries TRBV7-8 and TRBJ1-1; a weak D match, TRBD1 (6 bases). CDR3 length: 15 amino acids. V lost 1 base, J lost 0 bases, and 9 bases lay in between. CDR1 and CDR2 from the germline V gene are SGHVS and FQNEAQ. The CDR3 DNA reads TGTGCCAGCAGCTTAGGGGGACAACTGAACACTGAAGCTTTCTTT. Its translation is CASSLGGQLNTEAFF.

The CDR3 coding sequence is TGTGCCAGCAGGACCCTAGGACAGGGCTTCTATGGCTACACCTTC. This gives the protein CASRTLGQGFYGYTF. V is TRBV28 and J is TRBJ1-2; 8 bases are shared with TRBD1. V shed 6 bases and J 4 bases; nucleotides not matched to a gene: 10. CDR1 is MDHEN, CDR2 SYDVKM, per germline. This CDR3 is built from 15 residues.

The CDR3 nucleotides are TGTGCCTGCGGTATTGGGGGCGGTAATGAAAAACTGTTTTTT. Translation gives CACGIGGGNEKLFF. This chain connects TRBV30 to TRBJ1-4, with D tentatively TRBD1 (6 bases). Germline V gives CDR1 GTSNPN, CDR2 SVGIG (reference sequence). V was cut by 6 bases and J by 4 bases, with 15 bases left in between. CDR3 size: 14 residues.

The chain is built from TRBV6-5 and TRBJ1-2; tentatively, D is TRBD1 (6 bases). The length of the CDR3 is 15 residues. V was clipped by 7 bases and J by 2 bases, with 17 bases between them. The germline V gene encodes CDR1 MNHEY and CDR2 SVGAGI. The CDR3 loop reads CASTKGHSGNYGYTF. For the CDR3, the DNA is TGTGCCAGCACCAAGGGACACTCGGGGAACTATGGCTACACCTTC.

V gene TRBV21-1 combines with J gene TRBJ1-2; the table's D call of TRBD1 was not tested on the DNA. TRBV21-1 is a pseudogene locus. This CDR3 contains 13 residues. The CDR3 loop reads CASSPRGRDGYTF. CDR3 DNA sequence: TGTGCCAGCAGCCCCAGGGGACGCGATGGCTACACCTTC.

The rearrangement links TRBV15 to TRBJ1-1, with a tentative D call TRBD1 (5 bases). The V end was cut by 1 base, the J end by 1 base, with 7 bases between. The CDR3 runs to 14 residues. Germline V gives CDR1 LNHNV, CDR2 YYDKDF (reference sequence). This chain's CDR3 is CATSRVQGNTEAFF. The CDR3 DNA follows: TGTGCCACCAGCAGAGTTCAGGGGAACACTGAAGCTTTCTTT.

The J gene is TRBJ2-1, the V gene TRBV19, with TRBD1 as a possible D gene (5 bases). Germline CDR1 LNHDA, CDR2 SQIVND (reference sequence). There are 16 residues in the CDR3. The germline V and J ends were trimmed by 4 bases and 2 bases, with 15 bases remaining between them. The chain's CDR3 is CASSSPSRAAYNEQFF. CDR3 DNA: TGTGCCAGTAGTAGTCCCTCCAGGGCGGCCTACAATGAGCAGTTCTTC.

This CDR3 reads CASSYAAEGNTIYF. In nucleotides, the CDR3 is TGTGCCAGCAGTTACGCGGCAGAAGGAAACACCATATATTTT. The gene calls are TRBV6-6 and TRBJ1-3; the D is unclear. The CDR3 consists of 14 residues. Trimming removed 2 bases at V and 4 bases at J, with 9 bases between. Germline CDR1 and CDR2: MNHNY and SVGAGI (reference sequence).

The chain is built from TRBV5-1 and TRBJ1-2; 7 positions agree with TRBD1. V lost 3 bases and J lost 6; bases outside the gene matches: 5. Germline V CDR1 and CDR2: SGHRS, YFSETQ. CDR3 size: 13 residues. CDR3 loop: CASSSQGDDGYTF. In nucleotides, the CDR3 is TGCGCCAGCAGCTCTCAGGGGGACGATGGCTACACCTTC.

This chain joins TRBV20-1 and TRBJ2-2, with TRBD2 matching 9 bases. Germline loops: CDR1 DFQATT, CDR2 SNEGSKA (reference sequence). This CDR3 spans 16 amino acids. The V segment lost 3 bases and the J segment 4 bases; nucleotides outside the gene matches: 9. The CDR3 DNA sequence: TGCAGTGCTAGTGTTCGCGGGGGGGGCCTCACCGGGGAGCTGTTTTTT. This sequence encodes CSASVRGGGLTGELFF.

V and J are TRBV14 and TRBJ2-1, with TRBD1 identical over 11 bases. Germline CDR1 SGHDN, CDR2 FVKESK. J gave up 5 bases and V 3 bases, and 3 bases lay outside the gene matches. CDR3 size: 15 residues. In nucleotides, the CDR3 is TGTGCCAGCAGCCACCTGGGACAGGGGGACAATGAGCAGTTCTTC. Its translation: CASSHLGQGDNEQFF.

The chain joins TRBV11-2 to TRBJ2-3, with D possibly being TRBD2 (5 bases). V was trimmed by 1 base and J by 8 bases, leaving 10 bases between them. Per germline, CDR1 SGHAT and CDR2 FQNNGV. This CDR3 has 13 residues. CDR3 DNA sequence: TGTGCCAGCAGCTTAGGAGTACGGGGTACGCAGTATTTT. Translating gives CASSLGVRGTQYF.

The genes are TRBV10-3 and TRBJ2-3; 8 bases agree with TRBD1. The germline V gene has CDR1 ENHRY and CDR2 SYGVKD. The CDR3 has 17 residues. V shed 0 bases and J 4 bases; nucleotides not matched to a gene: 9. In DNA form, the CDR3 reads TGTGCCATCAGTGAGTCTAGTGGACAGGGTATTTCAGATACGCAGTATTTT. This encodes CAISESSGQGISDTQYF.

V and J are TRBV2 and TRBJ1-6; weak D call: TRBD1 (6 bases). V was pared by 4 bases and J by 6 bases, with 7 bases between. This CDR3 spans 13 amino acids. Per germline, CDR1 SNHLY and CDR2 FYNNEI. DNA of the CDR3: TGTGCCAGCAGTGGGACAGTTAATTCACCCCTCCACTTT. Amino acid sequence: CASSGTVNSPLHF.